A selection of T cell receptor beta chains follows, all from one sample in a study of blood T cell repertoires in COVID-19. The repertoire was sequenced with immunoSEQ multiplex PCR; TCRdb's copy has only in-frame clones and lacks some. The sample lists more than 70,000 clones; around three quarters were seen once. Sequences were obtained from peripheral blood. All receptors come from a woman in her sixties or seventies with acute or convalescent COVID-19. The CDR3 runs from the conserved cysteine through the conserved F or W. The order of the fields is V gene, J gene, CDR3 protein.

V gene: TRBV3-1/TRBV3-2; J gene: TRBJ1-3; CDR3 protein: CASSHAQGTGSGNTIYF
V gene: TRBV5-1; J gene: TRBJ1-1; CDR3 protein: CASSWAGITEAFF
V gene: TRBV4-1; J gene: TRBJ2-7; CDR3 protein: CASSQDPRASDGHEQYF
V gene: TRBV28; J gene: TRBJ1-3; CDR3 protein: CASSPRLNTIYF
V gene: TRBV2; J gene: TRBJ2-2; CDR3 protein: CASRGRTGAKSGELFF
V gene: TRBV19; J gene: TRBJ2-3; CDR3 protein: CASSRSARTGDVGTQYF
V gene: TRBV2; J gene: TRBJ2-1; CDR3 protein: CASRGTGIYNEQFF
V gene: TRBV5-1; J gene: TRBJ2-3; CDR3 protein: CASCLRGLADTQYF
V gene: TRBV29-1; J gene: TRBJ1-1; CDR3 protein: CSVEGSEVEAFF
V gene: TRBV27; J gene: TRBJ2-1; CDR3 protein: CASSVRRGYNEQFF
V gene: TRBV11-2; J gene: TRBJ1-4; CDR3 protein: CASTTDSGHNEKLFF
V gene: TRBV5-1; J gene: TRBJ2-7; CDR3 protein: CASKGLAGAGEQYF
V gene: TRBV5-6; J gene: TRBJ2-7; CDR3 protein: CASSPIMGGHTDEQYF
V gene: TRBV9; J gene: TRBJ1-3; CDR3 protein: CASSPSDSGNTIYF
V gene: TRBV19; J gene: TRBJ2-7; CDR3 protein: CASSYTVAGLSYEQYF
V gene: TRBV7-8; J gene: TRBJ1-6; CDR3 protein: CASSLGDRNSPLHF
V gene: TRBV5-1; J gene: TRBJ2-5; CDR3 protein: CASSLAIREGTQYF
V gene: TRBV29-1; J gene: TRBJ1-5; CDR3 protein: CSAQTGNNQPQHF
V gene: TRBV4-3; J gene: TRBJ2-7; CDR3 protein: CASSQAGTVTYEQYF
V gene: TRBV7-2; J gene: TRBJ2-1; CDR3 protein: CASSSRGWGPSNEQFF
V gene: TRBV7-6; J gene: TRBJ2-3; CDR3 protein: CASRGYTDTQYF
V gene: TRBV3-1/TRBV3-2; J gene: TRBJ2-5; CDR3 protein: CASSQSPEWRETQYF
V gene: TRBV7-9; J gene: TRBJ2-2; CDR3 protein: CASSLGGLRGTGELFF
V gene: TRBV4-3; J gene: TRBJ2-1; CDR3 protein: CASSQTSGGAYNEQFF
V gene: TRBV6-5; J gene: TRBJ2-3; CDR3 protein: CASSYSGPTDTQYF
V gene: TRBV6-1; J gene: TRBJ1-2; CDR3 protein: CASSEFDSPNYGYTF
V gene: TRBV18; J gene: TRBJ1-3; CDR3 protein: CASSQQGAPGNTIYF
V gene: TRBV10-3; J gene: TRBJ1-1; CDR3 protein: CAISEGGGVAEAFF
V gene: TRBV7-3; J gene: TRBJ2-1; CDR3 protein: CASSSFPSTGGAYNEQFF
V gene: TRBV7-9; J gene: TRBJ2-7; CDR3 protein: CASTPRTGAFEQYF
V gene: TRBV6-5; J gene: TRBJ1-1; CDR3 protein: CASSPGSGNTEAFF
V gene: TRBV19; J gene: TRBJ2-3; CDR3 protein: CASNSGAGTDTQYF
V gene: TRBV27; J gene: TRBJ1-2; CDR3 protein: CASSSTGFGYGYTF